Below, one TCR beta chain is given with its context. The antigen remains unidentified. Sequenced by immunoSEQ multiplex PCR; TCRdb stores in-frame clones only, minus some. The data show approximately 110,000 clones, with nearly 90% seen just once and about 4.8% held by the top ten. Germline V lookup: CDR1 MNHEY, CDR2 SMNVEV (reference sequence). CDR3 length equals 15 residues. V gave up 8 bases and J gave up 3 bases; unmatched junction bases: 11. The sample comes from a study of T cell responses to AZD1222 COVID-19 vaccine. Study observations and caveats: Baseline serostatus was positive in only a handful of AZD1222 recipients. Spike-spanning, vaccine-associated CD4 TCRs were dominant at 160-218 and 743-854. Females made up more of the donors, who were largely white British, and clonal diversity may have come out too low.

This clonotype was sampled from an adult in good health. The chain has TRBV27 and TRBJ1-2; 8 bases align to TRBD1. This specimen consisted of peripheral blood, obtained on day 0 of AZD1222 vaccination. CDR3: CASGPWTGSDYGYTF. In DNA form, the CDR3 reads TGTGCCAGCGGGCCCTGGACAGGGTCGGACTATGGCTACACCTTC.